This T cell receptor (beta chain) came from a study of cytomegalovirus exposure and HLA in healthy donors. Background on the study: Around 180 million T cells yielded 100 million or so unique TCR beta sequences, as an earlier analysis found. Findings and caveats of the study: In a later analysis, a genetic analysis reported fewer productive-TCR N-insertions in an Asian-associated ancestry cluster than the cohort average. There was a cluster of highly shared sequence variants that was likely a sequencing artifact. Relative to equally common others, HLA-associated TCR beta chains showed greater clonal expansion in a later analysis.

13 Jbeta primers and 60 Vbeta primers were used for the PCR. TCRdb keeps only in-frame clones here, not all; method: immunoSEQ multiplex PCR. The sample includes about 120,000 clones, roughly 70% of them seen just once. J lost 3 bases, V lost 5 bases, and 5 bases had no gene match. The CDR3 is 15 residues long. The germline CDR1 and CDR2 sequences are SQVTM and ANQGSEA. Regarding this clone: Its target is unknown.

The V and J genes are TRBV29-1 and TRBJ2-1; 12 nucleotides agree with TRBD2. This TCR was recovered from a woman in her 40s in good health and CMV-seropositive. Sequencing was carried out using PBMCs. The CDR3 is CSVTATSGSYNEQFF. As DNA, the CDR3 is TGCAGCGTTACAGCGACTAGCGGGAGCTACAATGAGCAGTTCTTC.